These 24 T cell receptor beta chains were all obtained from the same sample, sequenced in a study of blood T cell repertoires in COVID-19. Clones were sequenced by immunoSEQ multiplex PCR, and TCRdb holds only the in-frame ones, with some missing. In the table there are some 330,000 clones, approximately 87% of which are singletons. The sequencing input was PBMCs or T cells enriched from blood (not recorded which). These receptors were collected from a man aged 40-50 years in a cohort exposed to, infected with or recovered from COVID-19 (not recorded which).

This rearrangement joins TRBV19 to TRBJ2-1; TRBD2 matches 10 bases. V trimming: 5 bases; J trimming: 2 bases; junction bases outside the gene matches: 6. CDR1 is LNHDA and CDR2 is SQIVND in the germline V gene (reference sequence). The CDR3 is 16 residues long. CDR3 in amino acids: CASSLSGTSAYNEQFF. The CDR3 bases are TGTGCCAGTAGTCTTTCCGGGACTAGCGCCTACAATGAGCAGTTCTTC.

Notes on this clone: Other DNA sequences in this specimen translate into the identical CDR3. The chain carries TRBV18 and TRBJ2-7, with 7 nucleotides matching TRBD2. Germline loops: CDR1 KGHSH, CDR2 LQKENI. CDR3 length: 14 amino acids. V lost 6 bases, J lost 4 bases, and 9 bases stayed unmatched. The CDR3, as DNA: TGTGCCAGCTCCCCGCCGGGACTATCATACGAGCAGTACTTC. Protein: CASSPPGLSYEQYF.

The table lists this clone with a count of one. V usage is TRBV27 and J usage is TRBJ1-1; a possible D gene is TRBD1 (6 bases). Germline loops: CDR1 MNHEY, CDR2 SMNVEV (reference sequence). There are 15 residues in the CDR3. V was cut by 2 bases and J by 4 bases, with 14 bases left in between. The CDR3: CASSLRAGAGTEAFF. CDR3 in DNA: TGTGCCAGCAGTTTACGGGCAGGGGCGGGCACTGAAGCTTTCTTT.

J is TRBJ2-3 and V is TRBV11-2, with 10 bases aligning to TRBD2. Germline V gene sequence: CDR1 SGHAT, CDR2 FQNNGV. The CDR3 length is 16 residues. Trimming at V came to 4 bases and at J to 2 bases, leaving 6 bases not matched to a gene. The CDR3 DNA reads as TGTGCCAGCAGCTCTAGGACTAGCGGATTCACAGATACGCAGTATTTT. Translated, it gives CASSSRTSGFTDTQYF.

The J gene is TRBJ2-1, the V gene TRBV10-3; maybe TRBD2 (5 bases). CDR1 ENHRY and CDR2 SYGVKD come from the germline V gene. The CDR3 length is 15 residues. Trimming removed 6 bases from V and 1 base from J, with 13 bases in between. The CDR3 here is CAIRARGPSYNEQFF. The DNA for the CDR3 is TGTGCCATCAGAGCGCGCGGGCCATCCTACAATGAGCAGTTCTTC.

The V gene is TRBV28, the J gene TRBJ1-1, with D possibly matching TRBD1 (5 bases). Looked up from germline, CDR1 is MDHEN and CDR2 is SYDVKM. Trimming left V 4 bases short and J 10 bases short, with 13 bases between. CDR3 length: 12 residues. CDR3 in DNA: TGTGCCAGCAGTTCCCCAGGGATGGGAGCTTTCTTT. It specifies CASSSPGMGAFF.

This clone showed up just once. This chain uses TRBV30 with TRBJ1-2, with 7 nucleotides matching TRBD1. Losses at the gene ends were 5 bases for V and 2 bases for J; bases not matched to a gene: 5. The V gene's germline CDR1 is GTSNPN and CDR2 SVGIG (reference sequence). The CDR3 has 13 amino acids. The CDR3 DNA is TGTGCCTGGGGAATGGGACAGAACTATGGCTACACCTTC. It encodes CAWGMGQNYGYTF.

The rearrangement links TRBV29-1 to TRBJ1-5, with 8 nucleotides matching TRBD1. Germline lookup yields CDR1 SQVTM and CDR2 ANQGSEA. The CDR3 is 13 amino acids. Losses at the gene ends were 6 bases for V and 2 bases for J; bases not matched to a gene: 3. CDR3: CSVSDRGNQPQHF. The CDR3 DNA sequence: TGCAGCGTATCGGACAGGGGCAATCAGCCCCAGCATTTT.

This clone has a single count. This rearrangement joins TRBV6-1 to TRBJ2-3; D gene uncertain. V was shortened by 3 bases and J by 5 bases, with 9 bases between the two germline ends. Germline CDR1 MNHNS, CDR2 SASEGT. The CDR3 totals 13 residues. DNA of the CDR3: TGTGCCAGCAGTGATATCTGGCAAGATACGCAGTATTTT. Its translation is CASSDIWQDTQYF.

This clone was counted a single time. This chain uses TRBV6-6 with TRBJ1-1; no definite D call. From germline, CDR1 is MNHNY and CDR2 SVGAGI (reference sequence). The CDR3 runs 13 residues. Trimming took off 6 bases at V and 11 bases at J, with 19 bases between the two ends. The CDR3 coding sequence is TGTGCCAGCAGCCCCCCGGGATCCGGACGGGCTTTCTTT. It specifies CASSPPGSGRAFF.

J is TRBJ2-1 and V is TRBV3-1 (or the pseudogene TRBV3-2), with D maybe TRBD2 (6 bases). Per germline, CDR1 LGHDT and CDR2 YNNKEL (reference sequence). The CDR3 spans 14 residues. V lost 5 bases and J lost 4, with 12 bases in between. Here the CDR3 reads CASSSWRAYNEQFF. The CDR3 nucleotides read TGTGCCAGCAGCTCGTGGAGGGCATACAATGAGCAGTTCTTC.

The chain combines TRBV4-1 with TRBJ1-5; D not certain. CDR3 length equals 15 residues. The V gene's germline CDR1 is MGHRA and CDR2 YSYEKL. Trimming left V 2 bases short and J 2 bases short, with 10 bases between. This CDR3 is CASSQLLGGNQPQHF. As DNA, the CDR3 is TGCGCCAGCAGCCAACTCCTCGGGGGCAATCAGCCCCAGCATTTT.

This clone was counted once. The CDR3, as DNA: TGTGCCAGCAGAAGACAGGGTGGCTACACCTTC. It translates to CASRRQGGYTF. The V gene is TRBV6-5, the J gene TRBJ1-2; 7 bases are shared with TRBD1. Germline CDR1 reads MNHEY; CDR2 reads SVGAGI. Unmatched junction bases numbered 2, after V lost 6 bases and J lost 7 bases. The CDR3 spans 11 residues.

The V gene is TRBV4-1, the J gene TRBJ2-1, with D tentatively TRBD2 (5 bases). The germline V and J ends were trimmed by 1 base and 9 bases, with 13 bases remaining between them. Looked up from germline, CDR1 is MGHRA and CDR2 is YSYEKL. This CDR3 spans 14 amino acids. The CDR3 loop is CASSQGPHEGEQFF. The CDR3 DNA follows: TGCGCCAGCAGCCAAGGCCCCCACGAGGGTGAGCAGTTCTTC.

In its sample, this clone was seen once. The chain combines TRBV6-5 with TRBJ1-1, with D tentatively TRBD1 (5 bases). The length of the CDR3 is 13 residues. Germline V gives CDR1 MNHEY, CDR2 SVGAGI. V dropped 0 bases and J dropped 6 bases, with 8 bases sitting between them. CDR3 sequence: CASSYSGGSEAFF. The CDR3 DNA sequence: TGTGCCAGCAGTTACTCGGGGGGGTCTGAAGCTTTCTTT.

The chain is built from TRBV7-9 and TRBJ1-3; tentatively, D is TRBD1 (5 bases). Trimming removed 5 bases from V and 1 base from J, with 15 bases in between. CDR3 size: 16 residues. Germline CDR1 and CDR2: SEHNR and FQNEAQ (reference sequence). The CDR3 loop is CASSLRQRTSGNTIYF. The DNA for the CDR3 is TGTGCCAGCAGCCTACGACAGCGCACTTCTGGAAACACCATATATTTT.

This sequence joins TRBV21-1 and TRBJ2-2; whether TRBD2, the table's D call, matches the DNA was not checked. TRBV21-1 is assigned pseudogene status. The CDR3 loop spans 18 amino acids. The CDR3 protein is CASSKVSGRALFTGELFF. CDR3 nucleotide sequence: TGTGCCAGCAGCAAAGTCAGCGGGAGGGCCCTATTCACCGGGGAGCTGTTTTTT.

This clone was observed once. The CDR3, as DNA: TGTGCCAGCAGGGTTAGCGGGAGGAATTCCGGGGAGCTGTTTTTT. It encodes CASRVSGRNSGELFF. The chain recombines TRBV6-5 with TRBJ2-2, with 10 bases identical to TRBD2. V shed 6 bases, J shed 6 bases, and the junction held 7 bases outside the gene matches. The length of the CDR3 is 15 residues. Germline values: CDR1 MNHEY, CDR2 SVGAGI.

J is TRBJ2-2 and V is TRBV29-1; 8 nucleotides line up with TRBD1. Germline trimming cut 2 bases from V and 4 bases from J; bases unmatched to any gene: 6. The CDR3 has 15 amino acids. Germline CDR1 SQVTM, CDR2 ANQGSEA. The CDR3 nucleotides are TGCAGCGTTGAAAAGGACAGGGACGGCACCGGGGAGCTGTTTTTT. This translates into CSVEKDRDGTGELFF.

V is TRBV11-3 and J is TRBJ2-5, with a tentative D call TRBD2 (7 bases). The CDR3 length is 15 residues. Germline CDR1 is SGHNT and CDR2 is YENEEA. The V and J ends lost 5 bases and 4 bases respectively, with 17 bases between them. This CDR3 is CASSHSGGGVETQYF. The CDR3 DNA reads as TGTGCCAGCAGCCACTCGGGGGGCGGCGTAGAGACCCAGTACTTC.

V and J are TRBV20-1 and TRBJ2-7, with TRBD1 matching 8 bases. In germline, CDR1 is DFQATT, CDR2 SNEGSKA (reference sequence). With V trimmed by 3 bases and J by 3 bases, 4 bases remained unmatched. The CDR3 covers 13 residues. This CDR3 is CSASRTGHYEQYF. CDR3 in DNA: TGCAGTGCTAGTAGGACAGGGCACTACGAGCAGTACTTC.

V is TRBV5-1 and J is TRBJ1-6; 7 bases match TRBD1. Germline-derived CDR1 and CDR2 are SGHRS and YFSETQ. The ends lost 4 bases at V and 8 bases at J; junction bases unmatched: 12. The CDR3 is 16 amino acids. The CDR3 spells CASSPMAGQIDSPLHF. In DNA, the CDR3 is TGCGCCAGCAGCCCGATGGCGGGACAGATAGATTCACCCCTCCACTTT.

The rearrangement links TRBV28 to TRBJ2-7; D unresolved. Germline assignment: CDR1 MDHEN and CDR2 SYDVKM. The CDR3 length is 12 residues. V was pared by 6 bases and J by 2 bases, with 8 bases between. CDR3 DNA sequence: TGTGCCAGCAGCCCAACAACCTACGAGCAGTACTTC. Encoded protein: CASSPTTYEQYF.

The table lists this clone with a count of one. The rearrangement uses TRBV11-2 and TRBJ1-2, with TRBD1 matching over 7 bases. Trimming removed 5 bases from V and 10 bases from J; junction bases left unmatched: 10. Germline lookup yields CDR1 SGHAT and CDR2 FQNNGV. The CDR3 length is 13 residues. CDR3 sequence: CASSVQGEELYTF. In nucleotides, the CDR3 is TGTGCCAGCAGCGTCCAGGGGGAAGAACTCTACACCTTC. Full variable domain (rest looked up from reference TRBV11-2 and TRBJ1-2): EAGVAQSPRYKIIEKRQSVAFWCNPISGHATLYWYQQILGQGPKLLIQFQNNGVVDDSQLPKDRFSAERLKGVDSTLKIQPAKLEDSAVYLCASSVQGEELYTFGSGTRLTVV.